This TCR beta chain was identified during a study of cytotoxic CD8 clonotypes in ibrutinib-treated CLL. Germline values: CDR1 SGHVS, CDR2 FNYEAQ. The V gene lost 7 bases and the J gene lost 1 base, with 13 bases spanning the gap. This CDR3 region has 14 residues. Profiled with immunoSEQ multiplex PCR; TCRdb holds only in-frame clones, not every one. The sample shows 200,000 to 250,000 clones, 60% to 80% of them seen only once. The gene calls are TRBV7-6 and TRBJ1-1; no clear D gene. This sample comprised PBMCs, obtained after 12 months of ibrutinib treatment. The sequence was obtained from a human donor with chronic lymphocytic leukemia. The CDR3 spells CASTPRVQNTEAFF. In nucleotides, the CDR3 is TGTGCCAGCACCCCTAGGGTACAGAACACTGAAGCTTTCTTT.